The source of this T cell receptor (beta chain) is a study of early T cells in non-severe SARS-CoV-2 infection. The wider study: Bulk RNA isolated from unsorted whole blood underwent sequencing; chains were not paired.

This clonotype was seen ten or more times. Antigen specificity is unknown. TCRdb analysed the 5' RACE reads with MiXCR anew, one entry per CDR3 protein. In the table there are over 50,000 distinct CDR3 sequences, roughly 12% of which are singletons. Findings of the study overall: VDJdb-based matching was biased toward anti-spike CD8 responses and missed private and CD4 specificities.

The sequence was obtained from an adult who was a healthcare worker with PCR-confirmed SARS-CoV-2 infection or an uninfected control (not recorded which). Sequencing was done on a sample of whole blood.

The CDR3 spells CASLPRGSLGNQPQHF. As DNA, the CDR3 is TGTGCCAGCCTGCCCAGGGGGTCCCTGGGCAATCAGCCCCAGCATTTT. The chain combines TRBV12-3 or TRBV12-4 with TRBJ1-5, with 7 bases matching TRBD1. V trimming: 8 bases; J trimming: 2 bases; junction bases outside the gene matches: 12. The CDR3 sequence is 16 residues long.